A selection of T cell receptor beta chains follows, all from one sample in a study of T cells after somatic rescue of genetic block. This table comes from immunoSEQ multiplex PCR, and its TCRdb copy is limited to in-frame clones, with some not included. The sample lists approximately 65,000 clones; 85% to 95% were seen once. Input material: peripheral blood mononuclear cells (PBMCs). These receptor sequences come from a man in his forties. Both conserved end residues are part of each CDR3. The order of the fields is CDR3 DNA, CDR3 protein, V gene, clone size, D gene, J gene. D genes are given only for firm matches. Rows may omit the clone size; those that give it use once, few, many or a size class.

TGTGCCAGCAGCACTTACAGGACTAACTCTGGGGCCAACGTCCTGACTTTC | CASSTYRTNSGANVLTF | TRBV5-5 | - | - | TRBJ2-6
TGTGCCAGCAGTATAGCGGGAACCTCCTACGAGCAGTACTTC | CASSIAGTSYEQYF | TRBV7-8 | - | TRBD2 | TRBJ2-7
TGTGCCATCAGTGAACGAGAGACCCAGTACTTC | CAISERETQYF | TRBV10-3 | - | - | TRBJ2-5
TGTGCCAGCAGCTTGGGGGGTGGGACATCGAATCAGCCCCAGCATTTT | CASSLGGGTSNQPQHF | TRBV5-4 | - | - | TRBJ1-5
TGTGCCAGTAGTATCGGCAGGTTCAGCAATCAGCCCCAGCATTTT | CASSIGRFSNQPQHF | TRBV19 | - | - | TRBJ1-5
TGTGCCAGCAGGCGGAACCTGCAGGCCAATGAGCAGTTCTTC | CASRRNLQANEQFF | TRBV2 | - | - | TRBJ2-1
TGTGCCAGCAGGAGCGGTTGGACTGAAGCTTTCTTT | CASRSGWTEAFF | TRBV6-1 | - | - | TRBJ1-1
TGTGCCAGCAGTCAAACGACATATACCTACGAGCAGTACTTC | CASSQTTYTYEQYF | TRBV2 | - | - | TRBJ2-7
TGTGCCAGTCACCCTGTAGGGCTAGCGGGGAGAAATGAGCAGTTCTTC | CASHPVGLAGRNEQFF | TRBV19 | - | TRBD2 | TRBJ2-1
TGTGCCAGCAGCCCTGGGGCCGGGAAGCAGTACTTC | CASSPGAGKQYF | TRBV7-9 | once | - | TRBJ2-7
TGTGCCAGCAGGGCGACAGGGGCGGGTATGGGGACCCAGTACTTC | CASRATGAGMGTQYF | TRBV28 | - | TRBD1 | TRBJ2-5
TGTGCCAGCAGCCAAGGCCCGGGGGTAGCTGAAGCTTTCTTT | CASSQGPGVAEAFF | TRBV4-2 | - | - | TRBJ1-1
TGTGCCAGCAGTCGGGACGGACATCAGCCCCAGCATTTT | CASSRDGHQPQHF | TRBV27 | - | - | TRBJ1-5
TGTGCCAGCAGCACCGACAGTCTCCAGCCCCAGCATTTT | CASSTDSLQPQHF | TRBV7-8 | few | - | TRBJ1-5
TGTGCCAGCAGTCAACCTAGCGGGAGGCCGATGGAGCAGTACTTC | CASSQPSGRPMEQYF | TRBV6-5 | - | TRBD2 | TRBJ2-7
TGTGCCAGCACAGGTTACAATGAGCAGTTCTTC | CASTGYNEQFF | TRBV7-2 | - | - | TRBJ2-1